This TCR beta chain was documented in a study of blood T cell repertoires in COVID-19 (dated by TCRdb to 2020 to 2022). With regard to the full study: The collaborator samples originated in the United States, Italy and Spain and spanned the acute and convalescent phases of COVID-19. Subjects who had been exposed to COVID-19, were actively infected with it, or had recovered from it provided the deeply sampled blood TCRbeta repertoires that made up the dataset. The prospective study material was composed of cDNA or gDNA derived from T cells, B-cell-depleted T cells, or PBMCs. Sample metadata almost always included a de-identified subject ID, COVID-19 status, age in years and sex. HLA class I and class II types, where available, came from metadata supplied by the sample provider rather than from assay-based typing. The samples were drawn from the first 160 participants of the ongoing ImmuneRACE study and from 950 to 1,500 subjects provided by 6 global collaborators. The repertoires were made available in a free public database intended to serve as a resource for research on the immune response to SARS-CoV-2.

Collaborating institutions collected whole blood in K2EDTA tubes following their own protocols. For TCRbeta analysis, collaborators shipped samples in one of three forms: frozen whole blood, isolated PBMCs, or DNA extracted from either of those sample types. V trim: 4 bases; J trim: 4 bases; unmatched bases: 8. Counted from cysteine to phenylalanine, this CDR3 has 16 amino acids. The read is trimmed to its CDR3 DNA, 48 bases read in frame from base 1. The germline V gene (reference sequence) gives CDR1 as LNHDA and CDR2 as SQIVND. Summary of the overall study and its limitations: The amount of clinical and demographic metadata varied by source and participant and was provided uncurated.

Of note for this clone: What antigen it recognizes has not been identified. No quality values exist for individual bases; no much larger clone is one base distant.

TCRbeta CDR3 regions were amplified from genomic DNA using the immunoSEQ Assay, a bias-controlled multiplex PCR. Regarding the original processing steps: The number of nucleated cells in each sample was estimated by amplification of reference gene primers within the assay. To quantify the absolute abundance of each unique TCRbeta CDR3 rearrangement, sequence reads were collapsed and filtered. For each sample, productive Simpson clonality was calculated by taking the square root of Simpson's diversity index across productive rearrangements. This is the immuneACCESS table as TCRdb keeps it, with only in-frame sequences that have V and J called. A part of the clones is gone; compared with another copy, unresolved V genes explain less than half, and the rest is unexplained. V and J calls and clone size are copied from that table; D and trimming were computed from the DNA. Recorded for this sample are some 41,000 clones; 86% of them occurred a single time. The ten largest clones take up roughly 9.2% of the sample.

This receptor was obtained from a human donor in a cohort sampled during active COVID-19. The source material was peripheral blood. Here the chain combines TRBV19 and TRBJ2-5, with 11 bases in between that match TRBD2. The CDR3 here reads CASSKSSGGSSETQYF. The DNA sequence reads TGTGCCAGTAGTAAATCTAGCGGGGGGTCTTCAGAGACCCAGTACTTC.